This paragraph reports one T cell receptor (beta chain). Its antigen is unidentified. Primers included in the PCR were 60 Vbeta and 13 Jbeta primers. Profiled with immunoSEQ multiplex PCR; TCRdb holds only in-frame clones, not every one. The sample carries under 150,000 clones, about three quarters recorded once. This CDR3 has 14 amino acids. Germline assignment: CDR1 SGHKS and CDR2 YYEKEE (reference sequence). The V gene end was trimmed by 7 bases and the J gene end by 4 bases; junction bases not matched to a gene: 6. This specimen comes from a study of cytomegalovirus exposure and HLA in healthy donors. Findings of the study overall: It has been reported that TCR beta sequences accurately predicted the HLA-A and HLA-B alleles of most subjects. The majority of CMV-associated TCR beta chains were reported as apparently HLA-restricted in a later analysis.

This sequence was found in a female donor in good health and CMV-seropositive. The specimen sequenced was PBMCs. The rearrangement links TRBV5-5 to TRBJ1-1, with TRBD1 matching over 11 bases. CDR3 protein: CASGQGARGTEAFF. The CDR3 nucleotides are TGTGCCAGCGGACAGGGGGCGCGAGGCACTGAAGCTTTCTTT.